Each of the 20 T cell receptor beta chains below was sequenced from the same sample in a study of blood T cells in healthy people across ages (dated by TCRdb to the mid-2010s). Libraries were constructed by 5' RACE. The instrument was an Illumina HiSeq 2500. A second PCR of about 6 to 11 cycles was performed with a sample-barcoded 5' primer and a J-beta primer mix. The public reads were reprocessed in TCRdb via fastp at Q25 and MiXCR, keeping in-frame beta chains. Each CDR3 protein gets just one entry, which takes the most common genes and DNA from the rows behind it. Present in this sample are about 1.4 million distinct CDR3 sequences, 55% to 75% of which were seen just once. Roughly 6.3% of the sample rests with the top ten. Sequenced: blood. These receptors were obtained from a man between 18 and 35 years old in good health.

The CDR3 DNA reads as TGTGCCAGCAGCGCCCCGGGACTAGTCGCCTACAATGAGCAGTTCTTC. It translates to CASSAPGLVAYNEQFF. This chain joins TRBV7-9 and TRBJ2-1; 8 bases line up with TRBD2. With 5 bases clipped from V and 2 bases from J, the junction kept 8 bases outside the gene matches. The CDR3 spans 16 residues. Germline CDR1 is SEHNR and CDR2 is FQNEAQ (reference sequence). Filled out from reference TRBV7-9 and TRBJ2-1, the complete variable domain reads DTGVSQNPRHKITKRGQNVTFRCDPISEHNRLYWYRQTLGQGPEFLTYFQNEAQLEKSRLLSDRFSAERPKGSFSTLEIQRTEQGDSAMYLCASSAPGLVAYNEQFFGPGTRLTVL.

This chain links TRBV7-6 with TRBJ2-7; 9 positions match TRBD1. The length of the CDR3 is 16 residues. With 0 bases clipped from V and 6 bases from J, the junction kept 9 bases outside the gene matches. Germline loops: CDR1 SGHVS, CDR2 FNYEAQ. CDR3 coding DNA: TGTGCCAGCAGCTTAGCCCTACAGGGGGCGTTTAGCGAGCAGTACTTC. Protein product: CASSLALQGAFSEQYF.

This clonotype was counted a few times. This rearrangement joins TRBV6-2 or TRBV6-3 to TRBJ2-7; 12 positions match TRBD2. Trimming at V came to 0 bases and at J to 0 bases, leaving 3 bases not matched to a gene. Looked up from germline, CDR1 is MNHEY and CDR2 is SVGEGT. There are 17 residues in the CDR3. The chain's CDR3 is CASSYSTSGGSSYEQYF. CDR3 DNA sequence: TGTGCCAGCAGTTACTCGACTAGCGGGGGCAGCTCCTACGAGCAGTACTTC.

The chain carries TRBV5-6 and TRBJ2-5; no clear D. From germline, CDR1 is SGHDT and CDR2 YYEEEE. CDR3 size: 15 residues. Trimming removed 2 bases from V and 1 base from J, with 12 bases in between. The CDR3 is CASSFPPGFQETQYF. DNA for the CDR3: TGTGCCAGCAGCTTCCCCCCAGGATTCCAAGAGACCCAGTACTTC. Supplemented by reference TRBV5-6 and TRBJ2-5, the full variable domain reads DAGVTQSPTHLIKTRGQQVTLRCSPKSGHDTVSWYQQALGQGPQFIFQYYEEEERQRGNFPDRFSGHQFPNYSSELNVNALLLGDSALYLCASSFPPGFQETQYFGPGTRLLVL.

This clonotype occurred many times. A single base separates this from a much larger clone, so it may be a read error. The chain has TRBV20-1 and TRBJ2-1; D is perhaps TRBD2 (5 bases). With the DNA end fitting TRBJ2-7 better, the J assignment may be wrong. Germline assignment: CDR1 DFQATT and CDR2 SNEGSKA (reference sequence). This CDR3 has 15 amino acids. CDR3 nucleotide sequence: TGCAGTGCCCGTCGGTCGGAGTATGACTACAATGAGCAGTACTTC. This encodes CSARRSEYDYNEQYF.

This rearrangement joins TRBV15 to TRBJ2-3; the match to TRBD1 covers 9 bases. Germline loops: CDR1 LNHNV, CDR2 YYDKDF (reference sequence). Unmatched junction bases numbered 2, after V lost 3 bases and J lost 1 base. The CDR3 has 15 residues. The CDR3 sequence is CATSSRTGGTDTQYF. The DNA for the CDR3 is TGTGCCACCAGCAGCCGGACAGGGGGCACAGATACGCAGTATTTT.

At least ten counts were recorded for this clonotype. The rearrangement links TRBV29-1 to TRBJ1-2; perhaps TRBD1 as D (5 bases). This CDR3 contains 14 residues. Germline assignment: CDR1 SQVTM and CDR2 ANQGSEA. V was cut by 1 base and J by 11 bases, with 20 bases left in between. The CDR3 protein is CSVEVGDGVSIYTF. The CDR3, as DNA: TGCAGCGTTGAAGTAGGGGACGGAGTGTCTATTTACACCTTC.

This clonotype was seen a few times. The DNA for the CDR3 is TGTGCCAGCAGGGGGGACAGGGGCCCCTACGAGCAGTACTTC. Amino acids: CASRGDRGPYEQYF. The V gene is TRBV27, the J gene TRBJ2-7; TRBD1 matches at 10 bases. Germline V gene sequence: CDR1 MNHEY, CDR2 SMNVEV (reference sequence). The ends lost 6 bases at V and 2 bases at J; junction bases unmatched: 4. The CDR3 runs 14 residues.

The V call is TRBV14, the J call TRBJ2-5; D might be TRBD1 (5 bases). Judging by the DNA end, TRBJ2-7 fits better; the J call may be wrong. CDR1 is SGHDN and CDR2 is FVKESK in the germline V gene. This CDR3 region has 13 residues. The CDR3: CASSQWQGYEQYF. The CDR3, as DNA: TGTGCCAGCAGCCAGTGGCAGGGCTACGAGCAGTACTTC.

This chain uses TRBV6-2 or TRBV6-3 with TRBJ2-1; 8 nucleotides match TRBD2. Losses at the gene ends were 6 bases for V and 3 bases for J; bases not matched to a gene: 7. This CDR3 contains 15 residues. In germline, CDR1 is MNHEY, CDR2 SVGEGT. CDR3 protein: CASSSELADYNEQFF. CDR3 coding DNA: TGTGCCAGCAGCTCCGAACTAGCGGACTACAATGAGCAGTTCTTC.

The chain links TRBV20-1 to TRBJ1-1; no clear D. This CDR3 contains 11 residues. Deletions cut 2 bases from V and 5 bases from J, with 6 bases between. Germline CDR1 and CDR2: DFQATT and SNEGSKA (reference sequence). The CDR3 region is CSARFGTEAFF. The CDR3 DNA reads as TGCAGTGCTAGATTTGGGACTGAAGCTTTCTTT.

The CDR3 DNA sequence: TGTGCCACCAGCAGCCCCGTTACTAGTCCTGAGCAGTTCTTC. Its protein product is CATSSPVTSPEQFF. The gene calls are TRBV15 and TRBJ2-1; the D gene is possibly TRBD2 (5 bases). The length of the CDR3 is 14 residues. The V gene's germline CDR1 is LNHNV and CDR2 YYDKDF (reference sequence). V was pared by 3 bases and J by 9 bases, with 15 bases between. The full variable domain, with the rest looked up from reference TRBV15 and TRBJ2-1, is DAMVIQNPRYQVTQFGKPVTLSCSQTLNHNVMYWYQQKSSQAPKLLFHYYDKDFNNEADTPDNFQSRRPNTSFCFLDIRSPGLGDTAMYLCATSSPVTSPEQFFGPGTRLTVL.

The table lists this clonotype with a few counts. This sequence joins TRBV29-1 and TRBJ1-4, with 7 bases that match TRBD1. CDR3 length equals 15 residues. Trimming at V came to 3 bases and at J to 3 bases, leaving 7 bases not matched to a gene. The germline V gene has CDR1 SQVTM and CDR2 ANQGSEA. The CDR3 is CSVDNKGQPNEKLFF. For the CDR3, the DNA is TGCAGCGTTGATAATAAGGGACAGCCTAATGAAAAACTGTTTTTT.

The chain recombines TRBV4-1 with TRBJ2-5, with TRBD1 identical over 8 bases. V lost 3 bases to trimming and J lost 11 bases; unmatched junction nucleotides: 14. The CDR3 has 15 residues. CDR1 is MGHRA, CDR2 YSYEKL, per germline. CDR3 amino acids: CASSQRAQGELGQYF. The DNA for the CDR3 is TGCGCCAGCAGCCAGCGGGCACAGGGGGAGTTAGGGCAGTACTTC.

The chain joins TRBV20-1 to TRBJ2-1, with 10 bases identical to TRBD2. The germline V gene encodes CDR1 DFQATT and CDR2 SNEGSKA (reference sequence). After removal of 1 base from V and 9 bases from J, the junction contained 12 bases not matched to a gene. The CDR3 extends over 16 amino acids. CDR3 nucleotide sequence: TGCAGTGCTAGAGGTCACGAGCTAGCGGGAGTGGGTGAGCAGTTCTTC. Translating gives CSARGHELAGVGEQFF.

V is TRBV27 and J is TRBJ2-1; 8 bases match TRBD2. Trimming took 2 bases from V and 7 from J; bases not matched to a gene: 1. CDR1 MNHEY and CDR2 SMNVEV come from the germline V gene (reference sequence). The CDR3 has 13 amino acids. CDR3 sequence: CASSLPSGNEQFF. The CDR3 region has the DNA TGTGCCAGCAGTTTACCTAGCGGGAATGAGCAGTTCTTC.

This clonotype was seen a few times. As DNA, the CDR3 is TGTGCCAGCAGCGGGTCGGGGGGGCTCCGGTACGAGCAGTACTTC. It specifies CASSGSGGLRYEQYF. V is TRBV12-3 or TRBV12-4 and J is TRBJ2-5; 8 bases align to TRBD2. The DNA end is more similar to TRBJ2-7, so the J call may be wrong. The CDR3 is 15 amino acids.

The V and J genes are TRBV5-1 and TRBJ2-1; 9 bases map to TRBD2. J gave up 10 bases and V 1 base, and 12 bases lay outside the gene matches. Germline CDR1 reads SGHRS; CDR2 reads YFSETQ. This CDR3 contains 16 residues. The CDR3 region has the DNA TGCGCCAGCAGCTTGTCCGAAGCGGGAGGCCATCGCGAGCAGTTCTTC. This translates into CASSLSEAGGHREQFF.

V usage is TRBV6-5 and J usage is TRBJ1-6, with 7 bases aligning to TRBD1. Germline V gives CDR1 MNHEY, CDR2 SVGAGI. The length of the CDR3 is 11 residues. The V segment lost 10 bases and the J segment 9 bases; nucleotides outside the gene matches: 3. The CDR3 reads CATGDSSPLHF. CDR3 DNA: TGTGCCACCGGGGACAGTTCACCCCTCCACTTT.

This clonotype was detected a few times. The chain carries TRBV11-2 and TRBJ2-2; D remains unclear. The germline V gene encodes CDR1 SGHAT and CDR2 FQNNGV. The length of the CDR3 is 14 residues. Trimming took off 2 bases at V and 0 bases at J, with 4 bases between the two ends. CDR3 loop: CASSLQANTGELFF. CDR3 in DNA: TGTGCCAGCAGCTTACAGGCGAACACCGGGGAGCTGTTTTTT.